The sequence of this T cell receptor beta chain was determined in a study of blood T cell repertoires in COVID-19. About the study: The origin of the acute and convalescent COVID-19 samples was the United States, Italy and Spain. Nucleic acid was either cDNA or gDNA, and it came from T cells, B-cell-depleted T cells, or PBMCs.

This clone was observed many times. Trimming cost V 5 bases and J 9 bases, with 11 bases left between them. The CDR3 covers 13 residues. The germline V gene has CDR1 SNHLY and CDR2 FYNNEI. The protocol was immunoSEQ multiplex PCR, while the TCRdb copy is restricted to in-frame clones and leaves out a portion. The table has roughly 250,000 clones, 88% seen once; the top ten hold approximately 2.1%. The rearrangement links TRBV2 to TRBJ1-6, with unresolved D. Material: peripheral blood. The receptor was isolated from a woman in her forties who had recovered from COVID-19. DNA of the CDR3: TGTGCCAGCAGTCAATTCGGGGTTTCACCCCTCCACTTT. It codes for CASSQFGVSPLHF.